Listed below are T cell receptor beta chains from one sample, sequenced in a study of early T cells in non-severe SARS-CoV-2 infection. TCRdb recomputed calls from the 5' RACE reads with MiXCR, one row per CDR3 protein. The sample carries roughly 81,000 distinct CDR3 sequences, 9% to 13% recorded once. The sample was whole blood. These receptors all come from an adult who was a healthcare worker with PCR-confirmed SARS-CoV-2 infection or an uninfected control (not recorded which). CDR3s include the opening cysteine and the closing phenylalanine or tryptophan. A D gene is named only where the DNA matches it firmly. Expanded clones get a size class; other rows say once, few or many, or leave the size out.

few	14	TRBD2	TRBV6-1	TRBJ2-2	CASHTSANTGELFF	TGTGCCAGTCACACTAGCGCGAACACCGGGGAGCTGTTTTTT
-	12	TRBD2	TRBV12-3/TRBV12-4	TRBJ2-5	CASRGGQETQYF	TGTGCCAGCCGGGGGGGCCAAGAGACCCAGTACTTC
few	14	-	TRBV11-2	TRBJ2-1	CASSLEFLDNEQFF	TGTGCCAGCAGCTTAGAATTCCTTGACAATGAGCAGTTCTTC
few	14	-	TRBV9	TRBJ2-5	CASSVGVDQETQYF	TGTGCCAGCAGCGTAGGGGTGGACCAAGAGACCCAGTACTTC
many	16	TRBD2	TRBV4-1	TRBJ2-1	CASNELAGVSVNEQFF	TGCGCCAGCAACGAACTAGCGGGGGTGTCGGTGAATGAGCAGTTCTTC
many	19	TRBD2	TRBV10-2	TRBJ2-6	CASSEGGAGVRSGANVLTF	TGCGCCAGCAGTGAGGGTGGGGCGGGAGTGCGCTCTGGGGCCAACGTCCTGACTTTC
many	14	TRBD2	TRBV5-8	TRBJ2-1	CASSSGLGIHEQFF	TGTGCCAGCAGCTCGGGACTAGGTATTCATGAGCAGTTCTTC
-	15	-	TRBV6-5	TRBJ1-2	CASSYASLGIYGYTF	TGTGCCAGCAGTTACGCTTCGCTGGGAATCTATGGCTACACCTTC
many	14	-	TRBV3-1	TRBJ1-1	CASSQPGLNTEAFF	TGTGCCAGCAGCCAGCCGGGTCTCAACACTGAAGCTTTCTTT
few	15	-	TRBV5-1	TRBJ2-3	CASSFWGENTDTQYF	TGCGCCAGCAGCTTTTGGGGAGAGAACACAGATACGCAGTATTTT
many	17	-	TRBV7-9	TRBJ2-5	CASSSGLQSLYQETQYF	TGTGCCAGCAGCTCGGGACTCCAGTCCCTGTACCAAGAGACCCAGTACTTC
-	13	-	TRBV20-1	TRBJ2-5	CSASQKVQETQYF	TGCAGTGCTAGCCAGAAAGTACAAGAGACCCAGTACTTC
many	14	-	TRBV6-6	TRBJ2-3	CASSSRGTTDTQYF	TGTGCCAGCAGTTCCCGAGGGACCACAGATACGCAGTATTTT
-	15	-	TRBV16	TRBJ1-5	CASSQYRGPDQPQHF	TGTGCCAGCAGCCAATATCGAGGGCCTGATCAGCCCCAGCATTTT
few	13	-	TRBV6-2/TRBV6-3	TRBJ2-7	CASSYERNYEQYF	TGTGCCAGCAGTTATGAGCGGAACTACGAGCAGTACTTC
many	15	TRBD1	TRBV27	TRBJ1-4	CASSWDRSTNEKLFF	TGTGCCAGCAGTTGGGACAGATCAACTAATGAAAAACTGTTTTTT
few	13	-	TRBV7-6	TRBJ2-1	CASSLNSVGEQFF	TGTGCCAGCAGCTTAAATAGCGTTGGTGAGCAGTTCTTC
-	20	-	TRBV25-1	TRBJ1-6	CASSTPLTVGVSGLDSPLHF	TGTGCCAGCAGTACACCTTTGACTGTGGGGGTTTCGGGACTAGATTCACCCCTCCACTTT
-	14	-	TRBV7-9	TRBJ1-5	CASSPGGDSGAQHF	TGTGCCAGCAGCCCGGGGGGCGACTCTGGTGCCCAGCATTTT
many	16	-	TRBV3-1	TRBJ1-4	CASSQVVSDDNEKLFF	TGTGCCAGCAGCCAAGTGGTCTCGGATGATAATGAAAAACTGTTTTTT
many	12	-	TRBV11-2	TRBJ2-1	CASRLLTNEQFF	TGTGCCAGCAGACTCCTCACAAATGAGCAGTTCTTC
few	13	-	TRBV19	TRBJ2-1	CASGIGFYNEQFF	TGTGCCAGCGGGATCGGGTTCTACAATGAGCAGTTCTTC
-	13	-	TRBV9	TRBJ1-1	CASSTTGNTEAFF	TGTGCCAGCAGCACGACAGGGAACACTGAAGCTTTCTTT
many	14	-	TRBV7-2	TRBJ1-2	CASSRTASNYGYTF	TGTGCCAGCAGCAGGACCGCTTCTAACTATGGCTACACCTTC
many	16	TRBD1	TRBV7-8	TRBJ1-2	CASSSGPLTGGNGYTF	TGTGCCAGCAGCTCCGGCCCCTTGACAGGGGGCAACGGCTACACCTTC
-	11	-	TRBV20-1	TRBJ2-1	CSASRGNEQFF	TGCAGTGCTTCCAGGGGAAATGAGCAGTTCTTC
-	16	TRBD1	TRBV28	TRBJ2-6	CATRPLRGPGANILTF	TGTGCCACTAGACCCCTCAGGGGGCCTGGGGCCAACATCCTGACTTTC
-	15	TRBD2	TRBV10-3	TRBJ2-1	CANAPGLADHNEQFF	TGTGCCAACGCTCCGGGACTAGCGGATCACAATGAGCAGTTCTTC
-	13	-	TRBV2	TRBJ1-2	CASSHDVNYGYTF	TGTGCCAGCAGCCACGACGTCAACTATGGCTACACCTTC
few	13	-	TRBV3-1	TRBJ1-1	CASSRRVRTEAFF	TGTGCCAGCAGCCGTAGGGTTCGAACTGAAGCTTTCTTT
-	16	TRBD2	TRBV10-1	TRBJ2-7	CASSVGLAGSSYEQYF	TGCGCCAGCAGTGTAGGACTAGCGGGGAGCTCCTACGAGCAGTACTTC
many	15	-	TRBV12-3/TRBV12-4	TRBJ1-4	CASRPREGWVEKLFF	TGTGCCAGCAGGCCGCGGGAGGGTTGGGTTGAAAAACTGTTTTTT
-	14	-	TRBV3-1	TRBJ1-1	CASSQAKGGTEAFF	TGTGCCAGCAGCCAAGCTAAGGGGGGCACTGAAGCTTTCTTT
many	12	-	TRBV30	TRBJ2-3	CAWEMGTLRQYF	TGTGCCTGGGAAATGGGGACCCTCAGGCAGTATTTT
many	15	-	TRBV6-6	TRBJ1-3	CASSYSQTDGNTIYF	TGTGCCAGCAGTTACTCCCAAACTGACGGAAACACCATATATTTT
-	15	-	TRBV5-1	TRBJ2-1	CASSFLPDPYNEQFF	TGCGCCAGCAGCTTCTTACCGGACCCTTACAATGAGCAGTTCTTC
-	14	-	TRBV19	TRBJ2-2	CASSEPWNTGELFF	TGTGCCAGTAGCGAACCCTGGAACACCGGGGAGCTGTTTTTT
-	13	-	TRBV5-1	TRBJ2-5	CASSDGGQETQYF	TGCGCCAGCAGCGACGGAGGCCAAGAGACCCAGTACTTC
-	16	-	TRBV20-1	TRBJ1-6	CSAREVSTGYNSPLHF	TGCAGTGCCAGAGAGGTCTCCACGGGGTATAATTCACCCCTCCACTTT
-	12	-	TRBV20-1	TRBJ2-5	CSATHDQETQYF	TGCAGTGCTACCCACGACCAAGAGACCCAGTACTTC
-	15	-	TRBV10-3	TRBJ2-3	CAIRDGRTSTDTQYF	TGTGCCATCAGAGACGGCAGGACTAGCACAGATACGCAGTATTTT
-	14	TRBD2	TRBV20-1	TRBJ2-2	CSVGSGGGTGELFF	TGCAGTGTTGGAAGCGGGGGAGGCACCGGGGAGCTGTTTTTT
few	13	-	TRBV9	TRBJ2-7	CASSVDISYEQYF	TGTGCCAGCAGCGTAGATATATCCTACGAGCAGTACTTC
many	17	-	TRBV11-2	TRBJ1-3	CASSPYREPTLGNTIYF	TGTGCCAGCAGCCCTTACAGGGAGCCTACTCTCGGAAACACCATATATTTT
many	16	TRBD2	TRBV5-4	TRBJ2-2	CASSLGAGSNTGELFF	TGTGCCAGCAGCTTGGGAGCGGGGTCTAACACCGGGGAGCTGTTTTTT